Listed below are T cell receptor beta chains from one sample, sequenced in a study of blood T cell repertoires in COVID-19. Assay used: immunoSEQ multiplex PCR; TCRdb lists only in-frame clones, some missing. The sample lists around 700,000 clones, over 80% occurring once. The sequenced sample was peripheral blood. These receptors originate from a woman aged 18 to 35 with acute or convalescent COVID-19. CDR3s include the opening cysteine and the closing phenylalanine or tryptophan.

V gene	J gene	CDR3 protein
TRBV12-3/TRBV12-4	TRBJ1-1	CASSFGGPEAFF
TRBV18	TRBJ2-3	CASSSGTGTDTQYF
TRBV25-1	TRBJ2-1	CASSGDRTYNEQFF
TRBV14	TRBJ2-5	CASSQVRDLETQYF
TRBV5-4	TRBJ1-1	CASSLGHSNTEAFF
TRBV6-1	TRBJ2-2	CASSERTGRTGELFF
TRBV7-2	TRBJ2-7	CASSLEVEGSYEQYF
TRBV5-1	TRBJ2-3	CASSLRRTSGGLRESTDTQYF
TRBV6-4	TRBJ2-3	CASSEGASGSFAQYF
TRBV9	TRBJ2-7	CASSVGRGGYEQYF
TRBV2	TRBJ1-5	CASSFQAPTQHF
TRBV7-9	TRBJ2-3	CASSLGPSTQYF
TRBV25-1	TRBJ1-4	CASSPAGARGREKLFF
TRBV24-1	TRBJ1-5	CATSAREQQPQHF
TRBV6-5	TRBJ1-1	CASRDREHTEAFF
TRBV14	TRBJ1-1	CASRISGHTNTEAFF
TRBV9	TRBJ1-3	CASTGDWTSGNTIYF
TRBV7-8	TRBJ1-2	CASSPITRQGEGYTF
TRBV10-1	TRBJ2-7	CAGLWPDSYEQYF
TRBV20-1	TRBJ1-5	CSASMGGEIQPQHF
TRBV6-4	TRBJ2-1	CASSDRESSYNEQFF
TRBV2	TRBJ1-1	CASSSFTAVGTEAFF
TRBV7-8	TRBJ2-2	CASSLEAGYNTGELFF
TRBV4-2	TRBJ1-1	CASSQDWSRGNTEAFF
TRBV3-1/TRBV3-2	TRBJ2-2	CASSQDQTWPTGELFF
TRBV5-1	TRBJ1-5	CASSFRQGGQPQHF
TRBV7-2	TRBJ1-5	CASSFRQGDQPQHF
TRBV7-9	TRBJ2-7	CASSPGGSYEQYF
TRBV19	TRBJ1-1	CASSIRRGTEAFF
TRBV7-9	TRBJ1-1	CASSLQGNTEAFF
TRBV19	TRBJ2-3	CASSIGLVSRGRSTDTQYF
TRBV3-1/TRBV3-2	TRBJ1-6	CASSQRDRGYNSPLHF